Listed here is a single T cell receptor (beta chain). Assay used: immunoSEQ multiplex PCR; TCRdb lists only in-frame clones, some missing. Of 150,000 to 200,000 clones in the sample, 82% are singletons; the top ten hold approximately 11%. The entry originates in a study of blood T cell repertoires in COVID-19. On the study more broadly: Both acute and convalescent COVID-19 samples were obtained from the United States, Italy and Spain.

Membership in each cohort depended on participant-reported clinical history. In Cohort 3, a recovered donor had either two negative PCRs, clearance, or symptom resolution. The germline V and J ends were trimmed by 2 bases and 8 bases, with 12 bases remaining between them. CDR1 and CDR2 (germline): MNHNS, SASEGT. The CDR3 extends over 13 amino acids. V and J are TRBV6-1 and TRBJ1-1; D unresolved. This TCR derives from a man aged 50-60 years who had recovered from COVID-19. The sequenced sample consisted of PBMCs or T cells enriched from blood (not recorded which). The chain's CDR3 is CASSERPRAEAFF. CDR3 nucleotides: TGTGCCAGCAGTGAACGGCCGCGGGCGGAAGCTTTCTTT.